This T cell receptor beta chain came from a study of Ad26.COV2.S vaccination and SARS-CoV-2 variants (dated by TCRdb to the early 2020s). Study-level background: Donors in the vaccine arm were drawn from COV1001, a multicentre, randomized, double-blind, placebo-controlled phase I-IIa trial testing Ad26.COV2.S in healthy adults. Trial participants were randomized into five groups of five: low-dose or high-dose Ad26.COV2.S given once or twice, or placebo on both occasions. Throughout the experiments and outcome assessment, investigators stayed blinded to trial group allocation. Ad26.COV2.S was administered intramuscularly at a dose of 5x10^10 or 1x10^11 viral particles, either as one shot or as two shots given 56 days apart. The specificity and breadth of SARS-CoV-2-reactive T cell receptors after Ad26.COV2.S vaccination were assessed by TCRbeta repertoire sequencing. The TCR-sequenced set comprised around 30 samples: roughly 19 Ad26.COV2.S vaccine recipients, 5 placebo recipients and 8 SARS-CoV-2 convalescent individuals. Study-level results and caveats: Ad26.COV2.S recipients had higher spike-specific TCR breadth than placebo recipients (P = 0.0014). After vaccination, spike-specific CD8+ and CD4+ T cell responses were reported to show substantial breadth. Vaccine and placebo recipients had similar non-spike TCR breadth, a finding consistent with the vaccine containing only spike. The authors noted that the TCR breadth and depth analyses may have underestimated total T cell responses. The study lacked the statistical power to compare responses across vaccine doses or regimens.

This clone was picked up one time. Its antigen is unknown. The record has no base qualities; no much larger clone is one base away. The immunoSEQ Assay was used to sequence TCRbeta CDR3 regions. After extraction, genomic DNA underwent amplification by bias-controlled multiplex PCR, followed by high-throughput sequencing. Per the original workflow: To quantify the absolute abundance of every unique TCRbeta CDR3 region, sequences were collapsed and filtered. T cell fraction was estimated by normalizing TCRbeta template counts to usable DNA, with usable DNA measured through amplification of reference genes found in all nucleated cells. Repertoire TCRs were annotated as SARS-CoV-2-specific when V gene, CDR3 amino acid sequence and J gene were exactly matched to a known reactive TCR set. The reference SARS-CoV-2 TCR set was derived from MIRA and filtered for enrichment in COVID-19-positive ImmuneCODE repertoires, a step that removed public or cross-reactive TCRs. Based on the MIRA antigens, annotated TCRs were further analysed at the level of specific ORF or position within ORF. Breadth was defined as annotated unique rearrangements over total unique productive rearrangements; depth was the summed frequency of those rearrangements. Two-sided Wilcoxon rank-sum tests were used to compare TCR breadth between groups. This immuneACCESS table, as held by TCRdb, lists in-frame sequences with V and J called but not all clones. Of the missing ones, under half trace to an unresolved V gene in checked studies; the others have no known cause. The DNA was the basis for D and trimming; V, J and clone size are from that table. This sample gives about 680,000 clones in total; about 90% of them show up just once. In total, the top ten clones hold around 1.5% of the sample.

Between the V and J ends, shortened by 8 bases and 1 base respectively, the junction contains 15 bases. The CDR3, cysteine through phenylalanine, is 15 amino acids long. Here the CDR3 DNA is all that survives: 45 bases in frame from base 1. Sequences SGHTA (CDR1) and FQGNSA (CDR2) are obtained from the germline V gene. The treatment or condition label corresponds to: some 19 received Ad26.COV2.S at low or high dose, single or two shots; roughly 5 received placebo; per-sample allocation not given. Repertoires of vaccine and placebo recipients were sequenced from samples taken on day 63 after the first injection. Between 29 July and 7 August 2020, Cohort 1b enrolled some 25 adults aged 18-55 years at one site in Boston, USA. Ad26.COV2.S was a replication-incompetent adenovirus type 26 vector that expressed a prefusion-stabilized SARS-CoV-2 spike protein derived from the original Wuhan strain.

Sample: peripheral blood, taken in a trial of Ad26.COV2.S vaccine versus placebo. The chain is assembled from TRBV7-2 and TRBJ1-5; the D gene is perhaps TRBD1, from 6 matching bases. This TCR was sampled from a person between 18 and 60 years old who received the Ad26.COV2.S COVID-19 vaccine or a placebo. This receptor carries the CDR3 CASQPRGLSNQPQHF. The DNA sequence reads TGTGCCAGCCAGCCGAGGGGGTTGAGCAATCAGCCCCAGCATTTT.